The 18 T cell receptor beta chains below were found in one sample sequenced in a study of blood T cell repertoires in COVID-19 (dated by TCRdb to 2018 to 2020). Libraries came from the immunoSEQ multiplex PCR assay. Not all clones reach the TCRdb copy of this immuneACCESS table, which keeps in-frame sequences only. Checked studies attribute under half of the gap to unresolved V genes and leave the rest unexplained. This sample is represented by around 320,000 clones; roughly nine tenths of them were singletons. The top ten constitute about 2.3% of the sample. Sequencing was done on a sample of peripheral blood. The receptors stem from a man younger than 35 with active or convalescent COVID-19.

The chain employs TRBV7-9 and TRBJ2-7; TRBD1 aligns across 8 bases. Trimming took 3 bases from V and 5 from J; bases not matched to a gene: 6. The germline CDR1 and CDR2 sequences are SEHNR and FQNEAQ (reference sequence). CDR3 length equals 14 residues. CDR3 residues: CASSLDRASDEQYF. The CDR3 coding sequence is TGTGCCAGCAGCTTGGACAGGGCCTCGGACGAGCAGTACTTC.

V usage is TRBV19 and J usage is TRBJ1-4; no clear D gene. Trimming pared 7 bases from V and 8 bases from J, leaving 17 bases between. Germline loops: CDR1 LNHDA, CDR2 SQIVND (reference sequence). This CDR3 is 14 amino acids long. CDR3 nucleotides: TGTGCCAGTAAGGTCTGGGCCCCTGAAGAAAAACTGTTTTTT. This sequence encodes CASKVWAPEEKLFF.

This chain connects TRBV7-2 to TRBJ1-2; a weak D match, TRBD1 (6 bases). The CDR3 has 14 amino acids. V was trimmed by 2 bases and J by 4 bases, leaving 11 bases between them. Germline loops: CDR1 SGHTA, CDR2 FQGNSA. Written as DNA, the CDR3 is TGTGCCAGCAGCTTAAAGACAGGAACCTATGGCTACACCTTC. Translating gives CASSLKTGTYGYTF.

The V gene is TRBV6-2 or TRBV6-3, the J gene TRBJ2-1; 12 bases agree with TRBD2. Germline V gives CDR1 MNHEY, CDR2 SVGEGT. V was clipped by 4 bases and J by 8 bases; unmatched bases: 9. The CDR3 contains 16 residues. The CDR3 DNA is TGTGCCAGCAGTTCGAGACTAGCGGGGGACTTCGATGAGCAGTTCTTC. Its protein product is CASSSRLAGDFDEQFF.

The rearrangement uses TRBV10-2 and TRBJ2-7; 8 nucleotides line up with TRBD1. Looked up from germline, CDR1 is WSHSY and CDR2 is SAAADI. V lost 9 bases, J lost 1 base, and 5 bases stayed unmatched. The CDR3 is 13 residues long. This CDR3 is CASGTGHSYEQYF. In DNA form, the CDR3 reads TGCGCCAGTGGGACAGGTCATTCCTACGAGCAGTACTTC.

V gene TRBV27 combines with J gene TRBJ1-1, with no clear D. CDR3 length: 11 amino acids. Trimming stripped 6 bases from V and 5 bases from J, with 7 bases between. The germline V gene has CDR1 MNHEY and CDR2 SMNVEV (reference sequence). The CDR3 sequence: CASSLWTEAFF. The CDR3 DNA sequence: TGTGCCAGCAGCCTATGGACTGAAGCTTTCTTT.

This sequence joins TRBV19 and TRBJ2-2; D is perhaps TRBD1 (6 bases). V was shortened by 6 bases and J by 4 bases, with 12 bases between the two germline ends. Germline loops: CDR1 LNHDA, CDR2 SQIVND (reference sequence). The CDR3 sequence is 14 residues long. The CDR3 spells CASRPGHSTGELFF. The CDR3 DNA reads TGTGCCAGTAGACCGGGACACAGCACCGGGGAGCTGTTTTTT.

This clone has a single count. V gene TRBV11-2 combines with J gene TRBJ1-1; the D is unclear. The CDR3 has 16 residues. Germline V lookup: CDR1 SGHAT, CDR2 FQNNGV. V lost 2 bases and J lost 0, with 13 bases in between. CDR3 nucleotides: TGTGCCAGCAGCTTATTTCAGTTCGACTTGAACACTGAAGCTTTCTTT. Residues: CASSLFQFDLNTEAFF.

The chain links TRBV15 to TRBJ2-1; 10 bases map to TRBD1. The ends lost 1 base at V and 4 bases at J; junction bases unmatched: 4. The CDR3 contains 16 residues. Germline loops: CDR1 LNHNV, CDR2 YYDKDF (reference sequence). The CDR3 spells CATSRGKGQGYNEQFF. The DNA for the CDR3 is TGTGCCACCAGCAGAGGGAAGGGACAGGGGTACAATGAGCAGTTCTTC.

The CDR3 DNA reads TGTGCCAGTAGTAAGGCCAGCGCGCGGTTTAGCTCCTACAATGAGCAGTTCTTC. Protein product: CASSKASARFSSYNEQFF. The chain carries TRBV19 and TRBJ2-1; no firm D call. The CDR3 has 18 amino acids. Germline V CDR1 and CDR2: LNHDA, SQIVND (reference sequence). V lost 4 bases and J lost 0, with 19 bases in between.

This clone was found once. This chain uses TRBV13 with TRBJ2-7; possibly TRBD2 for D (7 bases). The CDR3 covers 16 residues. Between the trimmed V and J ends, which lost 0 bases and 5 bases, there was a span of 17 bases. Germline V lookup: CDR1 PRHDT, CDR2 FYEKMQ (reference sequence). The CDR3 bases are TGTGCCAGCAGCTTAGGGAAGGGGGGGCGTAGTGACGAGCAGTACTTC. It codes for CASSLGKGGRSDEQYF.

The chain combines TRBV25-1 with TRBJ1-2, with TRBD1 identical over 9 bases. Germline assignment: CDR1 MGHDK and CDR2 SYGVNS. The CDR3 runs 16 residues. V trimming: 3 bases; J trimming: 2 bases; junction bases outside the gene matches: 7. CDR3 sequence (DNA): TGTGCCAGCAGTGAGTTAACGGGACAGGGAAACTATGGCTACACCTTC. Its translation is CASSELTGQGNYGYTF.

This chain uses TRBV4-1 with TRBJ1-3; perhaps TRBD1 as D (5 bases). The CDR3 length is 14 residues. Trimming removed 8 bases at V and 0 bases at J, with 11 bases between. Germline CDR1 and CDR2: MGHRA and YSYEKL. The CDR3 reads CASSGGSSGNTIYF. Written as DNA, the CDR3 is TGCGCCAGCTCGGGGGGGAGCTCTGGAAACACCATATATTTT.

This clone was found once. Here the CDR3 DNA reads TGTGCCAGTACGGAGTATGCAACTAATGAAAAACTGTTTTTT. The encoded protein is CASTEYATNEKLFF. The chain is built from TRBV19 and TRBJ1-4; D unresolved. The germline gives CDR1 LNHDA, CDR2 SQIVND (reference sequence). V was cut by 7 bases and J by 0 bases, with 9 bases left in between. This CDR3 region has 14 residues. Drawing the rest from reference TRBV19 and TRBJ1-4, the complete variable domain is DGGITQSPKYLFRKEGQNVTLSCEQNLNHDAMYWYRQDPGQGLRLIYYSQIVNDFQKGDIAEGYSVSREKKESFPLTVTSAQKNPTAFYLCASTEYATNEKLFFGSGTQLSVL.

The chain employs TRBV6-5 and TRBJ2-7; 7 bases fit TRBD2. This CDR3 spans 13 amino acids. V trimming: 4 bases; J trimming: 3 bases; junction bases outside the gene matches: 3. Per the germline V gene, CDR1 is MNHEY and CDR2 is SVGAGI. Here the CDR3 DNA reads TGTGCCAGCAGTTCGAGCGGGGACTACGAGCAGTACTTC. Translating gives CASSSSGDYEQYF.

This clone has only one observation. V usage is TRBV18 and J usage is TRBJ1-5; no definite D call. This CDR3 is built from 15 residues. The V gene lost 2 bases and the J gene lost 3 bases, with 11 bases spanning the gap. Germline V CDR1 and CDR2: KGHSH, LQKENI. Here the CDR3 reads CASSPMAQNNQPQHF. In DNA, the CDR3 is TGTGCCAGCTCACCAATGGCACAGAACAATCAGCCCCAGCATTTT. The full variable domain, in which reference TRBV18 and TRBJ1-5 provide the parts outside the CDR3, is NAGVMQNPRHLVRRRGQEARLRCSPMKGHSHVYWYRQLPEEGLKFMVYLQKENIIDESGMPKERFSAEFPKEGPSILRIQQVVRGDSAAYFCASSPMAQNNQPQHFGDGTRLSIL.

The chain employs TRBV15 and TRBJ2-3, with 10 bases matching TRBD2. V lost 5 bases, J lost 0 bases, and 2 bases stayed unmatched. The CDR3 spans 15 residues. Germline lookup yields CDR1 LNHNV and CDR2 YYDKDF (reference sequence). CDR3 in DNA: TGTGCCACCAGCGAGACTAGCGGGAGCACAGATACGCAGTATTTT. Protein product: CATSETSGSTDTQYF.

This clone was found once. The chain couples TRBV21-1 to TRBJ2-1; the table calls TRBD2, which could not be checked here. TRBV21-1 is designated a pseudogene. The CDR3 length is 15 residues. CDR3 sequence (DNA): TGTGCCAGCGGTAAACTAGCGGAGACCTACAATGAGCAGTTCTTC. This gives the protein CASGKLAETYNEQFF.